Shown below are 15 T cell receptor beta chains from a single sample sequenced in a study of T cells in Graves' hyperthyroidism and ophthalmopathy (dated by TCRdb to between 2019 and 2020). The library was made by multiplex PCR. TCRdb names Illumina HiSeq 2000 as the instrument used. TCR beta CDR3 regions were amplified from RNA transcripts. For the first round of RT-PCR on the TCR CDR3, the HTBI primer set was used together with the Qiagen OneStep RT-PCR kit. TCRdb itself trimmed the public reads at Q25 with fastp, ran MiXCR and retained productive beta chains. Rows are combined by CDR3 protein, so each entry shows the most common genes and DNA. The sample records approximately 510,000 distinct CDR3 sequences, roughly 20% of which are singletons. Of the sample, about 26% is held by the ten largest clones. The sequenced material came from blood. These receptors were taken from a man between 18 and 29 years old with Graves' hyperthyroidism.

This clonotype turned up a few times. The chain joins TRBV6-1 to TRBJ2-7; 9 bases map to TRBD1. The CDR3 is 15 amino acids. Per the germline V gene, CDR1 is MNHNS and CDR2 is SASEGT. The ends lost 3 bases at V and 1 base at J; junction bases unmatched: 4. Here the CDR3 DNA reads TGTGCCAGCAGTGAGATAGGGACAGGGTCCTACGAGCAGTACTTC. It translates to CASSEIGTGSYEQYF.

With respect to this clonotype: Compared with germline, one end of the junction differs, possibly owing to a read error. The chain uses TRBV28 and TRBJ1-2; D gene ambiguous. Germline assignment: CDR1 MDHEN and CDR2 SYDVKM. The CDR3 sequence is 12 residues long. CDR3 in DNA: TGTGCCAGCAGAACGGGGAACTATAGCTACACCTTC. Residues: CASRTGNYSYTF.

This clonotype was observed many times. This rearrangement joins TRBV30 to TRBJ2-7; either TRBD1 or TRBD2 may fit D (5 bases each). Per the germline V gene, CDR1 is GTSNPN and CDR2 is SVGIG (reference sequence). The CDR3 is made up of 13 amino acids. V was pared by 2 bases and J by 2 bases, with 10 bases between. This CDR3 is CAWSRGLTYEQYF. CDR3 bases: TGTGCCTGGAGTCGGGGCTTAACCTACGAGCAGTACTTC.

The chain recombines TRBV12-3 or TRBV12-4 with TRBJ2-3; D ambiguous. This CDR3 contains 16 residues. Trimming stripped 3 bases from V and 2 bases from J, with 15 bases between. The CDR3 sequence: CASSLIVQLFTDTQYF. The CDR3 DNA follows: TGTGCCAGCAGTTTGATAGTACAGCTTTTCACAGATACGCAGTATTTT.

This clonotype was seen many times. The gene calls are TRBV19 and TRBJ2-7; D is unresolved. This CDR3 spans 14 amino acids. Germline V lookup: CDR1 LNHDA, CDR2 SQIVND (reference sequence). The ends were cut back, 2 bases at V and 1 base at J, with 9 bases in the middle. The CDR3 here is CASSISGRSYEQYF. In nucleotides, the CDR3 is TGTGCCAGTAGTATATCGGGTAGGTCCTACGAGCAGTACTTC.

V gene TRBV7-2 combines with J gene TRBJ2-5; no definite D call. V lost 3 bases and J lost 5, with 13 bases in between. This CDR3 contains 14 residues. The germline V gene encodes CDR1 SGHTA and CDR2 FQGNSA. DNA of the CDR3: TGTGCCAGCAGCTTCGGGCCGATAGTCGAGACCCAGTACTTC. Translated, it gives CASSFGPIVETQYF.

The chain is built from TRBV5-1 and TRBJ2-5; 7 nucleotides match TRBD2. This CDR3 has 16 amino acids. Germline CDR1 is SGHRS and CDR2 is YFSETQ. V lost 0 bases and J lost 4; bases outside the gene matches: 9. The CDR3, as DNA: TGCGCCAGCAGCTTGGATCCAGCGGGATGGTCAGAGACCCAGTACTTC. It is translated as CASSLDPAGWSETQYF.

This clonotype was seen repeatedly, ten times or more. V is TRBV27 and J is TRBJ1-2; no firm D call. Trimming pared 0 bases from V and 4 bases from J, leaving 18 bases between. CDR3 size: 17 residues. Germline V gene sequence: CDR1 MNHEY, CDR2 SMNVEV (reference sequence). The CDR3 nucleotides are TGTGCCAGCAGTTTATCGGGGAGGGCGAAGGGATTCTATGGCTACACCTTC. This encodes CASSLSGRAKGFYGYTF.

V gene TRBV12-5 combines with J gene TRBJ2-7; no clear D. Germline V gives CDR1 LGHNT, CDR2 FRNRAP. V was trimmed by 1 base and J by 5 bases, leaving 3 bases between them. This CDR3 is 11 amino acids long. The CDR3 bases are TGTGCTAGTGGTTTGGAGAACGAGCAGTACTTC. It yields the protein CASGLENEQYF.

The rearrangement links TRBV2 to TRBJ1-5, with TRBD1 matching 8 bases. The CDR3 is made up of 14 amino acids. Germline CDR1 reads SNHLY; CDR2 reads FYNNEI. J lost 6 bases, V lost 4 bases, and 5 bases had no gene match. CDR3 residues: CASSADRGSQPQHF. The CDR3, as DNA: TGTGCCAGCAGTGCCGACAGGGGAAGTCAGCCCCAGCATTTT.

This chain links TRBV6-1 with TRBJ2-2, with D perhaps matching TRBD1 (5 bases). The CDR3 has 15 amino acids. Trimming removed 6 bases at V and 1 base at J, with 12 bases between. Germline V gene lookup returns CDR1 MNHNS and CDR2 SASEGT. In nucleotides, the CDR3 is TGTGCCAGCAGATCGACAGTGATGAACACCGGGGAGCTGTTTTTT. Translating it yields CASRSTVMNTGELFF.

This clonotype was seen at least ten times. CDR3 sequence: CASSRETGGEQYF. CDR3 DNA sequence: TGTGCCAGCTCACGGGAAACTGGTGGGGAGCAGTACTTC. V is TRBV18 and J is TRBJ2-7; D is unclear. The CDR3 totals 13 residues. In germline, CDR1 is KGHSH, CDR2 LQKENI. The germline V and J ends were trimmed by 4 bases and 7 bases, with 14 bases remaining between them. The full variable domain, its missing parts supplied by reference TRBV18 and TRBJ2-7, is NAGVMQNPRHLVRRRGQEARLRCSPMKGHSHVYWYRQLPEEGLKFMVYLQKENIIDESGMPKERFSAEFPKEGPSILRIQQVVRGDSAAYFCASSRETGGEQYFGPGTRLTVT.

This clonotype occurred many times. CDR3 in amino acids: CASSSPGSAYEQYF. The CDR3 DNA reads as TGTGCCAGCAGCTCCCCAGGGAGCGCCTACGAGCAGTACTTC. This chain connects TRBV7-3 to TRBJ2-7, with D possibly being TRBD1 or TRBD2 (5 bases each). CDR3 length: 14 residues. The V gene's germline CDR1 is SGHTA and CDR2 FQGTGA. Trimming removed 4 bases from V and 2 bases from J, with 12 bases in between.

This clonotype occurred many times. The genes are TRBV10-3 and TRBJ1-2; 7 nucleotides match TRBD1. The CDR3 contains 16 residues. Per the germline V gene, CDR1 is ENHRY and CDR2 is SYGVKD. Losses at the gene ends were 1 base for V and 3 bases for J; bases not matched to a gene: 8. In nucleotides, the CDR3 is TGTGCCATCAGTGAGTTGAGGAGGCAGGGGGACTATGGCTACACCTTC. Translation gives CAISELRRQGDYGYTF.

Worth noting for this clonotype: This could be a read error, since a much larger clone is one nucleotide away. The chain is built from TRBV6-1 and TRBJ2-5; D gene ambiguous. Trimming removed 10 bases from V and 1 base from J, with 13 bases in between. In germline, CDR1 is MNHNS, CDR2 SASEGT. CDR3 length equals 13 residues. The chain's CDR3 is CATLAYSQETQYF. The CDR3 bases are TGTGCCACGTTGGCTTACTCCCAAGAGACCCAGTACTTC.